This T cell receptor beta chain was documented in a study of OX40 agonist ivuxolimab in advanced cancers. Study-wide context: Having had anti-PD-1, anti-PD-L1 or anti-CTLA-4 therapy before was allowed, and about 40% had some.

Profiling relied on immunoSEQ multiplex PCR, and the TCRdb table lists in-frame clones only, not all of them. Here the sample spans some 52,000 clones, 94% being singletons. This clone was found once. This clonotype was obtained from an adult with an advanced solid tumor such as melanoma, head and neck, liver or kidney cancer. The sequences come from CD4+ or CD8+ T cells sorted from blood, collected in a trial of the OX40 agonist ivuxolimab.

Written as DNA, the CDR3 is TGTGCCAGCAGTTTGGGTAGCGGGAGACTGATAGATACGCAGTATTTT. Translating gives CASSLGSGRLIDTQYF. The V call is TRBV27, the J call TRBJ2-3, with 9 bases that match TRBD2. J was trimmed by 5 bases and V by 3 bases; bases with no gene match: 9. The CDR3 totals 16 residues. Germline assignment: CDR1 MNHEY and CDR2 SMNVEV (reference sequence).